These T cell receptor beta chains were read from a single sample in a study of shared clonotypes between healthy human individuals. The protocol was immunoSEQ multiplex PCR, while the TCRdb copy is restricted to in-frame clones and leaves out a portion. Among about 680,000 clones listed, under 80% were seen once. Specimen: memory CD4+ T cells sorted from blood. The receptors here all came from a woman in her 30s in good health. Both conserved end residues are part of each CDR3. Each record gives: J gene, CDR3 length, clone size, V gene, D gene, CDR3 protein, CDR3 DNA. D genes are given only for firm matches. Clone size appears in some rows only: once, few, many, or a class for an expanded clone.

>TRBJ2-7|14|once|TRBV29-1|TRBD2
CSGRKSGRLSEQYF
TGCAGCGGGAGGAAGAGCGGGAGGCTGTCCGAGCAGTACTTC
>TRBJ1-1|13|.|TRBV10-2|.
CASSHGLAFEAFF
TGCGCCAGCAGTCACGGGCTCGCCTTCGAAGCTTTCTTT
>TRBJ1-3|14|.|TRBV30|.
CAWSVQGVGNTIYF
TGTGCCTGGAGTGTCCAGGGCGTTGGAAACACCATATATTTT
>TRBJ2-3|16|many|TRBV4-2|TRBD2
CASSLGLAAAGNTQYF
TGTGCCAGCAGCCTGGGACTAGCGGCCGCGGGGAATACGCAGTATTTT
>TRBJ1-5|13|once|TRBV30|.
CAWSSGGNQPQHF
TGTGCCTGGAGTTCAGGGGGCAATCAGCCCCAGCATTTT
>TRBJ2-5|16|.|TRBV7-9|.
CASNFGLGSGEETQYF
TGTGCCAGCAATTTCGGGTTAGGAAGCGGTGAAGAGACCCAGTACTTC
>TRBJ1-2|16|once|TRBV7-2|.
CASSHWLNSVDSAGTF
TGTGCCAGCAGCCATTGGCTAAACTCTGTGGACAGCGCGGGTACCTTC
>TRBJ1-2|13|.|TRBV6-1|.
CASSERPEYGYTF
TGTGCCAGCAGTGAAAGGCCCGAGTATGGCTACACCTTC
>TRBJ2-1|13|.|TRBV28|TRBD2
CASTSGRHHEQFF
TGTGCCAGCACAAGCGGGAGGCATCATGAGCAGTTCTTC
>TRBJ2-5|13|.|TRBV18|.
CASSPTEKETQYF
TGTGCCAGCTCACCAACGGAAAAAGAGACCCAGTACTTC
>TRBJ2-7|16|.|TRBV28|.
CASSFPDPGQLNEQYF
TGTGCCAGCAGTTTTCCGGATCCGGGCCAACTCAACGAGCAGTACTTC
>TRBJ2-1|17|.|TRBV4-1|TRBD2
CASSQASLAGVYNEQFF
TGCGCCAGCAGCCAAGCCTCGCTAGCGGGTGTCTACAATGAGCAGTTCTTC
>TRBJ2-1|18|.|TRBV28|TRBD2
CASRTGTSAHPSYNEQFF
TGTGCCAGCAGGACCGGGACTAGCGCCCACCCCTCCTACAATGAGCAGTTCTTC
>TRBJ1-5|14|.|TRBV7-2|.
CASSSEYSNQPQHF
TGTGCCAGCAGCTCGGAATATAGCAATCAGCCCCAGCATTTT
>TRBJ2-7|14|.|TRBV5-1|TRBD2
CASSAQTGGNEQYF
TGCGCCAGCAGCGCCCAAACCGGGGGGAACGAGCAGTACTTC
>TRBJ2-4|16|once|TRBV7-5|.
CVRSARIGYPHRIQYF
TGTGTCAGAAGCGCCCGGATTGGGTATCCCCATAGGATTCAGTACTTC
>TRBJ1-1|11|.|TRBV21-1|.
CASRANTEAFF
TGTGCCAGCAGGGCTAACACTGAAGCTTTCTTT
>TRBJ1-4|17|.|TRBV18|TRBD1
CASSPPISFGQGQKLFF
TGTGCCAGCTCACCACCGATTAGTTTTGGACAGGGACAGAAACTGTTTTTT
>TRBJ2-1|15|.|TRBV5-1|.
CASSLDSALYNEQFF
TGCGCCAGCAGCTTGGATAGCGCCTTATACAATGAGCAGTTCTTC
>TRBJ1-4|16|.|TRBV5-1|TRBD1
CASSQGQGIANEKLFF
TGCGCCAGCAGCCAAGGACAGGGGATTGCTAATGAAAAACTGTTTTTT
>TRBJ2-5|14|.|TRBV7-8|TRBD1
CASSLGQGQETQYF
TGTGCCAGCAGCCTCGGACAGGGGCAAGAGACCCAGTACTTC
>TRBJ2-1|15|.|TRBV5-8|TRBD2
CASSLAGLAGVRQFF
TGTGCCAGCAGCCTAGCAGGACTAGCGGGAGTAAGGCAGTTCTTC
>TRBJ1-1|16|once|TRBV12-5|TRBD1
CASGLVTGQGSTEAFF
TGTGCTAGTGGTTTGGTAACGGGACAGGGCAGCACTGAAGCTTTCTTT
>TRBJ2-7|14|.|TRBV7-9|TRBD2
CASSSSGSGYEQYF
TGTGCCAGCAGCTCTAGCGGGAGTGGGTACGAGCAGTACTTC
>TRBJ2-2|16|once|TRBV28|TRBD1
CASSPSGQGLSGELFF
TGTGCCAGCAGCCCTTCCGGACAGGGGTTGTCCGGGGAGCTGTTTTTT
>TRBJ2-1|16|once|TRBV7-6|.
CASSLESVSSYNEQFF
TGTGCCAGCAGCTTAGAATCTGTATCCTCCTACAATGAGCAGTTCTTC
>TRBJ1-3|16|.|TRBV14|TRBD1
CASSQDTGQGENTIYF
TGTGCCAGCAGCCAAGATACGGGACAGGGAGAAAACACCATATATTTT
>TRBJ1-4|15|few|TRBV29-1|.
CSVWMWDGKNEKLFF
TGCAGCGTCTGGATGTGGGACGGAAAAAATGAAAAACTGTTTTTT
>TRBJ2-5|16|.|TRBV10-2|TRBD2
CASSDKAGGKGETQYF
TGCGCCAGCAGTGATAAGGCGGGAGGGAAGGGAGAGACCCAGTACTTC
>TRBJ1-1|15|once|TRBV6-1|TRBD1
CASSEARGQLKEAFF
TGTGCCAGCAGTGAAGCTAGGGGACAGCTAAAAGAAGCTTTCTTT
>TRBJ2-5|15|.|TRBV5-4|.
CASSLAAGIQETQYF
TGTGCCAGCAGCTTGGCCGCAGGGATTCAAGAGACCCAGTACTTC
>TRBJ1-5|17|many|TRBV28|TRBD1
CASTTGQGASRNQPQHF
TGTGCCAGCACCACTGGGCAGGGGGCCAGTCGCAATCAGCCCCAGCATTTT
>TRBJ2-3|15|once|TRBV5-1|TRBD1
CASRDRGHGTDTQYF
TGCGCCAGCAGGGACAGGGGGCATGGCACAGATACGCAGTATTTT
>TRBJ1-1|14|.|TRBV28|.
CASSPSWGGTEAFF
TGTGCCAGCAGTCCCTCTTGGGGTGGCACTGAAGCTTTCTTT